This T cell receptor beta chain was obtained from a study of metastatic and nonmetastatic thyroid tumors. Overall study context: Repertoires of blood and of tissue (tumor or nodule) from malignant and benign thyroid patients were compared.

This clone was detected a few times. Antigen unknown. Original processing methods: A classifier of distant metastasis in papillary thyroid cancer was built from CDR3 differences (across clinicopathological groups). Using MiXCR, TCRdb reanalyzed the PCR reads. What appears here as the V and J calls and clone size reflects TCRdb's work, not the paper's. This table holds thousands of clones, around 36% found once. Regarding the study as a whole: Reported TCR beta diversity, measured in blood and tumor, was significantly higher for malignant thyroid tumors than for benign nodules.

None of the patients had undergone any treatment ahead of thyroid surgery. V gave up 1 base and J gave up 5 bases; unmatched junction bases: 5. Germline loops: CDR1 SGHTA, CDR2 FQGTGA. The length of the CDR3 is 15 residues. The chain carries TRBV7-3 and TRBJ2-1, with 7 bases lining up with TRBD1. This TCR derives from a female donor with papillary thyroid cancer or a benign thyroid nodule (not recorded which). Some clones in this sample may be carry-over from other donors' samples. The sequenced material came from adjacent normal tissue. The CDR3 bases are TGTGCCAGCAGCTTAAGACAGGGAACCCACAATGAGCAGTTCTTC. It codes for CASSLRQGTHNEQFF.